Presented here are 9 T cell receptor beta chains from one specimen sequenced in a study of cytomegalovirus exposure and HLA in healthy donors. The PCR ran on 60 Vbeta and 13 Jbeta primers. Repertoires were generated with immunoSEQ multiplex PCR, while TCRdb's copy carries only in-frame clones and drops some. The sample has around 54,000 clones, 82% seen once; the top ten hold 3% to 3.5%. Sequencing used PBMCs. The source is a woman younger than 35 in good health and CMV-seronegative.

The J gene is TRBJ1-4, the V gene TRBV15, with TRBD1 matching 8 bases. The germline CDR1 and CDR2 sequences are LNHNV and YYDKDF (reference sequence). The CDR3 totals 17 residues. Losses at the gene ends were 3 bases for V and 0 bases for J; bases not matched to a gene: 6. CDR3: CATSSSRQGTTNEKLFF. The CDR3 DNA follows: TGTGCCACCAGCAGTTCCAGACAGGGGACAACTAATGAAAAACTGTTTTTT.

The DNA of the CDR3 is TGCGCCAGCAGTCAACTTGAACTAGCGGGGCGCAGCTCCTACAATGAGCAGTTCTTC. The encoded protein is CASSQLELAGRSSYNEQFF. The chain carries TRBV23-1 and TRBJ2-1, with 10 positions matching TRBD2. TRBV23-1 carries the ORF label, with uncertain function. The CDR3 has 19 amino acids. With 2 bases clipped from V and 0 bases from J, the junction kept 10 bases outside the gene matches.

As regards this clone: Within the sample, other DNA sequences also encode this same CDR3. The chain carries TRBV19 and TRBJ2-3; possible D gene TRBD1, 7 bases. CDR3 length: 17 amino acids. V was shortened by 10 bases and J by 5 bases, with 28 bases between the two germline ends. Germline V CDR1 and CDR2: LNHDA, SQIVND (reference sequence). CDR3 nucleotide sequence: TGTGCCACTGCGGACAGGCGGGACTTCCAGCACAGAGATACGCAGTATTTT. It is translated as CATADRRDFQHRDTQYF.

V and J are TRBV27 and TRBJ2-1; D gene uncertain. Deletions cut 2 bases from V and 8 bases from J, with 4 bases between. The CDR3 runs 11 residues. Germline CDR1 is MNHEY and CDR2 is SMNVEV (reference sequence). The CDR3 loop reads CASSLLDEQFF. The CDR3 coding sequence is TGTGCCAGCAGTTTACTCGATGAGCAGTTCTTC.

The rearrangement joins TRBV19 to TRBJ2-7; D not certain. V was clipped by 9 bases and J by 0 bases, with 15 bases between them. Germline loops: CDR1 LNHDA, CDR2 SQIVND (reference sequence). The CDR3 consists of 14 residues. The CDR3 DNA reads as TGTGCCAGCGCGATTACCACGAGCTCCTACGAGCAGTACTTC. This translates into CASAITTSSYEQYF. The full variable domain, with the rest looked up from reference TRBV19 and TRBJ2-7, is DGGITQSPKYLFRKEGQNVTLSCEQNLNHDAMYWYRQDPGQGLRLIYYSQIVNDFQKGDIAEGYSVSREKKESFPLTVTSAQKNPTAFYLCASAITTSSYEQYFGPGTRLTVT.

With regard to this clone: Its ends do not fully match the called genes, so a read error is possible. The J gene is TRBJ2-6, the V gene TRBV9; 8 nucleotides agree with TRBD2. Germline lookup yields CDR1 SGDLS and CDR2 YYNGEE. The CDR3 is made up of 19 amino acids. The CDR3 sequence is CASSVGLGTRGSGANGLTF. The CDR3 DNA reads TGTGCCAGCAGCGTAGGACTGGGGACTAGGGGCTCTGGGGCCAACGGCCTGACTTTC.

This clone was counted only a few times. J is TRBJ2-7 and V is TRBV7-2; D is undetermined. Trimming took 1 base from V and 0 from J, leaving 7 bases between them. CDR3 length equals 14 residues. In germline, CDR1 is SGHTA, CDR2 FQGNSA. CDR3 coding DNA: TGTGCCAGCAGCTTAGGTCAGTACTCCTACGAGCAGTACTTC. Translated: CASSLGQYSYEQYF.

V gene TRBV10-1 combines with J gene TRBJ1-1; a possible D gene is TRBD1 (6 bases). The CDR3 runs 14 residues. Germline V gene sequence: CDR1 WNHNN, CDR2 SYGVQD (reference sequence). V gave up 0 bases and J gave up 5 bases, with 10 bases separating them. The CDR3 here is CASSESGHWTEAFF. The CDR3 region has the DNA TGCGCCAGCAGTGAGTCGGGACATTGGACTGAAGCTTTCTTT.

The chain couples TRBV19 to TRBJ2-1; 14 bases line up with TRBD2. Unmatched junction bases numbered 4, after V lost 6 bases and J lost 9 bases. CDR1 and CDR2 from the germline V gene are LNHDA and SQIVND (reference sequence). The CDR3 loop spans 14 amino acids. The CDR3 region has the DNA TGTGCCAGTAGGGGACTAGCGGGAGAACGTGAGCAGTTCTTC. Protein: CASRGLAGEREQFF.